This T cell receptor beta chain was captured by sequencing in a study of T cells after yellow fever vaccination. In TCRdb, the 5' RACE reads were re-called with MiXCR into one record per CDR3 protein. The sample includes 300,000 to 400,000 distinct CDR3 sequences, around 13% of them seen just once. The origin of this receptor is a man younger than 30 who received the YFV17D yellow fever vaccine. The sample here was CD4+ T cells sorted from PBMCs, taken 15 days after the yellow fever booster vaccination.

The CDR3 sequence is CSARDRGTEAFF. Written as DNA, the CDR3 is TGCAGTGCTAGAGATCGTGGGACTGAAGCTTTCTTT. The rearrangement joins TRBV20-1 to TRBJ1-1; no firm D call. The CDR3 length is 12 residues. The germline gives CDR1 DFQATT, CDR2 SNEGSKA (reference sequence). The ends were cut back, 0 bases at V and 5 bases at J, with 7 bases in the middle.